Sequencing of this TCR beta chain was carried out in a study of molecular identifiers for immune sequencing clone quantification. Looking at the study overall: Replicates involved a five-way split of RNA from about 20,000 or 100,000 naive CD8 cells, with sequencing of four. Overall study results and limits: In naive cells, clones above 20 RNA copies held under 1% of molecules, whereas in effector cells they held over 99%. Clone sizes that are highly expanded could be underestimated when identical TCR molecules share a barcode.

For bulk TCR libraries, previously described methods and listed TCR primers were used. TCRdb passed the PCR reads through MiXCR, listing each CDR3 protein once. This sample has about 510,000 distinct CDR3 sequences, with roughly 25% found just once. This clonotype was picked up many times. Its antigen is unidentified. The germline CDR1 and CDR2 sequences are DFQATT and SNEGSKA (reference sequence). There are 13 residues in the CDR3. V gave up 2 bases and J gave up 9 bases; unmatched junction bases: 5. The material sequenced was naive CD8+ T cells from blood, with Jurkat cell RNA spiked in. Subset described: FACS-sorted CD8+CD4-CCR7+CD45RA+ naive T cells. The chain uses TRBV20-1 and TRBJ2-3; 10 bases are a match to TRBD2. This TCR came from a human donor in good health. Some libraries in this study had Jurkat cell RNA spiked in. The CDR3 DNA sequence: TGCAGTGCTAGACTAGCGGGAGTAGAAACGCAGTATTTT. Its translation: CSARLAGVETQYF.